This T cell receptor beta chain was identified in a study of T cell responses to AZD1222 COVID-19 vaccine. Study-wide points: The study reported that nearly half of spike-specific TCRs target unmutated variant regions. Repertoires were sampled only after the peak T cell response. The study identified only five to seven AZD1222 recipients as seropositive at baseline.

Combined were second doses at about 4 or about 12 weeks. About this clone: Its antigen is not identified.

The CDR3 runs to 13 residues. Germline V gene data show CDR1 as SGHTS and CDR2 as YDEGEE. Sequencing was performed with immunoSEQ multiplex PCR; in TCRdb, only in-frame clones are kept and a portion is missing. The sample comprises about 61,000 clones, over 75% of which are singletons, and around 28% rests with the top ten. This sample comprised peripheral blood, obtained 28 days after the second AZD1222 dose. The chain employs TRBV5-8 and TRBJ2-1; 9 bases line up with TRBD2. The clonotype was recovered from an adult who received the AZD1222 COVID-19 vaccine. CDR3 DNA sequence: TGTGCAAGCGGGAGGCCAAACTACAATGAGCAGTTCTTC. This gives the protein CASGRPNYNEQFF. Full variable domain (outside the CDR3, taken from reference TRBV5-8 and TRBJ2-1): EAGVTQSPTHLIKTRGQQATLRCSPISGHTSVYWYQQALGLGLQFLLWYDEGEERNRGNFPPRFSGRQFPNYSSELNVNALELEDSALYLCASGRPNYNEQFFGPGTRLTVL.